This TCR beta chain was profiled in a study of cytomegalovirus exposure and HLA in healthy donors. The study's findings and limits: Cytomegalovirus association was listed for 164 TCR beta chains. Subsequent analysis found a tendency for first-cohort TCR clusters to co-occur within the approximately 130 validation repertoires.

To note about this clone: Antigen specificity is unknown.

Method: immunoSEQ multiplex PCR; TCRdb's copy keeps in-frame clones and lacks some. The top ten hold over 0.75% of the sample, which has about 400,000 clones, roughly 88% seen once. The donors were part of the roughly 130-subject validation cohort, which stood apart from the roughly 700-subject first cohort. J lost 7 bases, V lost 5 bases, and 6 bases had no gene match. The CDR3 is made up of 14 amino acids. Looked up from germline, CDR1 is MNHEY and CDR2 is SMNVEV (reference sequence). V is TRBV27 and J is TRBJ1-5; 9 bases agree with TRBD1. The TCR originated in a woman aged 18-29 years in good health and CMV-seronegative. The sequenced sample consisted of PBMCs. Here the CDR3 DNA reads TGTGCCAGCAGTCCGGACAGGGGCAGGCAGCCCCAGCATTTT. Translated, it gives CASSPDRGRQPQHF.